The sequence of this TCR beta chain was determined in a study of STAT5B mutations in CD4+ large granular lymphocyte leukemia. V lost 3 bases to trimming and J lost 3 bases; unmatched junction nucleotides: 6. This CDR3 region has 15 residues. The V gene's germline CDR1 is SGDLS and CDR2 YYNGEE. Some clones are missing from TCRdb's copy, which holds only in-frame ones; the method was immunoSEQ multiplex PCR. Of 30,000 to 40,000 clones listed, about 85% are singletons. Study conclusions and caveats: TRBV06-family usage was enriched in top patient clones (8/27) versus controls (2/35).

In the case of this clone: Its antigen is still unknown.

This TCR was recovered from a human donor in good health. Sequences were obtained from CD4+ T cells from blood buffy coats. J is TRBJ2-7 and V is TRBV9; 10 bases match TRBD1. The CDR3 DNA is TGTGCCAGCAGCGCGATGGGACAGGGGATCTACGAGCAGTACTTC. Amino acids: CASSAMGQGIYEQYF.